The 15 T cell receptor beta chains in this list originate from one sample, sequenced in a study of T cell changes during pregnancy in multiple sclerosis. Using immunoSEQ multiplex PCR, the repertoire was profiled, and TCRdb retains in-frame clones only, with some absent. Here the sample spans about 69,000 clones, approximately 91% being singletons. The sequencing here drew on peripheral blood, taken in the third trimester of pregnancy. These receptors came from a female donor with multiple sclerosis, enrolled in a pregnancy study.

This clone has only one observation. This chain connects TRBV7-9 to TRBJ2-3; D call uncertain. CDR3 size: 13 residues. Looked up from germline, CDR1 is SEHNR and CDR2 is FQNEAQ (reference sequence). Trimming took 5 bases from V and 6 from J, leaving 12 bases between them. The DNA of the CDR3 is TGTGCCAGCAGCCTACTTCTCGGGGATACGCAGTATTTT. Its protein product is CASSLLLGDTQYF.

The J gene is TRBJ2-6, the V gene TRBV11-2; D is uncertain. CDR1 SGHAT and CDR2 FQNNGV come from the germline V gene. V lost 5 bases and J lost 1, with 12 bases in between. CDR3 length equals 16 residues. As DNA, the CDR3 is TGTGCCAGCAGCCCAGGTAGTCTATCTGGGGCCAACGTCCTGACTTTC. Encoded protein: CASSPGSLSGANVLTF. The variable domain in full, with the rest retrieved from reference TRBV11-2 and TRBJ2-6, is EAGVAQSPRYKIIEKRQSVAFWCNPISGHATLYWYQQILGQGPKLLIQFQNNGVVDDSQLPKDRFSAERLKGVDSTLKIQPAKLEDSAVYLCASSPGSLSGANVLTFGAGSRLTVL.

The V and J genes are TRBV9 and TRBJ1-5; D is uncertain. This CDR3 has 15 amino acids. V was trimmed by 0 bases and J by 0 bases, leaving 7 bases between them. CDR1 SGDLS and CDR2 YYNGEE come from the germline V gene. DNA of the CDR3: TGTGCCAGCAGCGTAGGTCCCTATAGCAATCAGCCCCAGCATTTT. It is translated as CASSVGPYSNQPQHF.

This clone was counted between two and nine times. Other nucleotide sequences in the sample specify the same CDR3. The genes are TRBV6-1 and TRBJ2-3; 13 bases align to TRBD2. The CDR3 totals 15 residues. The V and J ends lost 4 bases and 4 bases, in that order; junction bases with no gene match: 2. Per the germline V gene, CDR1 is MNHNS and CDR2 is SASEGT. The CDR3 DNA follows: TGTGCCAGCAGTGGGACTAGCGGGGGACCAGATACGCAGTATTTT. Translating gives CASSGTSGGPDTQYF.

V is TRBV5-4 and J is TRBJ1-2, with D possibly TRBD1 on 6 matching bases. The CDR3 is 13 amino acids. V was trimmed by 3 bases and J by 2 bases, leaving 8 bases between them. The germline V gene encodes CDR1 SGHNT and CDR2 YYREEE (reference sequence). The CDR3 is CASSSGQNYGYTF. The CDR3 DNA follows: TGTGCCAGCAGCTCGGGACAAAACTATGGCTACACCTTC.

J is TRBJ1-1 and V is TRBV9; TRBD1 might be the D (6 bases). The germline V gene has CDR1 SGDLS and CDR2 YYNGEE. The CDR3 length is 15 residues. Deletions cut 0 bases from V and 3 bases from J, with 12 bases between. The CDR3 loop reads CASSVGGQGHTEAFF. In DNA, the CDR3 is TGTGCCAGCAGCGTAGGAGGTCAGGGGCACACTGAAGCTTTCTTT.

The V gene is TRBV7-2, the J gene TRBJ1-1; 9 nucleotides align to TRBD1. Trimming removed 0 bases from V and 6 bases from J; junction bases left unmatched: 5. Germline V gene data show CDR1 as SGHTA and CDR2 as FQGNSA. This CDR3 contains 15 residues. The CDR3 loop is CASSLAGQGSAEAFF. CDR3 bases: TGTGCCAGCAGCTTAGCAGGACAGGGGAGCGCTGAAGCTTTCTTT.

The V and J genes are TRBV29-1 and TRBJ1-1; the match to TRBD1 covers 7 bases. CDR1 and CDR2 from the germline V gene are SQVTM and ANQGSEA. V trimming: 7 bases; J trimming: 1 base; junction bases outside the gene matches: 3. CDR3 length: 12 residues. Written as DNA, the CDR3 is TGCAGCGGGACAGGTTGGAACACTGAAGCTTTCTTT. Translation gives CSGTGWNTEAFF.

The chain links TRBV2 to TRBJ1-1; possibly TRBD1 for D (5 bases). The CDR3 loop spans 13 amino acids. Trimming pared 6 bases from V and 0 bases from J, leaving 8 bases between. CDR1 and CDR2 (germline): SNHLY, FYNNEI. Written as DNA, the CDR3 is TGTGCCAGCAGCTCAGGGTTGAACACTGAAGCTTTCTTT. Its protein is CASSSGLNTEAFF.

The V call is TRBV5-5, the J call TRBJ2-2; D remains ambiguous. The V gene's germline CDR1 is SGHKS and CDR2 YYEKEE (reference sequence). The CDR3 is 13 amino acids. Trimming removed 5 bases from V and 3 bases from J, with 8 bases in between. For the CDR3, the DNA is TGTGCCAGCAGTCCAGGTCACACCGGGGAGCTGTTTTTT. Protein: CASSPGHTGELFF.

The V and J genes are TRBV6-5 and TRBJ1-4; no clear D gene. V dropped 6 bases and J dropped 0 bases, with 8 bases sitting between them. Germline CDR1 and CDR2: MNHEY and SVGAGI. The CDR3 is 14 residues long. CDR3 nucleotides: TGTGCCAGCAGGCTGACAACAACTAATGAAAAACTGTTTTTT. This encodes CASRLTTTNEKLFF.

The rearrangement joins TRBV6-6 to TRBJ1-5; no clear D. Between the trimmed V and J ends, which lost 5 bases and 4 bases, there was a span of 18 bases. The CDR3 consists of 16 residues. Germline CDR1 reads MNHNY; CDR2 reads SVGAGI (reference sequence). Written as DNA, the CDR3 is TGTGCCAGCAGTGGGATCGTGGGCCCGGGAAATCAGCCCCAGCATTTT. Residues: CASSGIVGPGNQPQHF.

CDR3: CASSLDGGSYGYTF. Written as DNA, the CDR3 is TGCGCCAGCAGCTTGGATGGGGGGAGCTATGGCTACACCTTC. The chain uses TRBV5-1 and TRBJ1-2, with D perhaps matching TRBD1 (5 bases). Trimming cost V 0 bases and J 4 bases, with 10 bases left between them. The CDR3 covers 14 residues. CDR1 is SGHRS and CDR2 is YFSETQ in the germline V gene.

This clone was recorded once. The CDR3 DNA follows: TGCAGCGTTGGGGGGGGGACTAGCACAGATACGCAGTATTTT. This translates into CSVGGGTSTDTQYF. The chain couples TRBV29-1 to TRBJ2-3, with TRBD2 matching 7 bases. V lost 4 bases, J lost 0 bases, and 4 bases stayed unmatched. The length of the CDR3 is 14 residues. Germline V CDR1 and CDR2: SQVTM, ANQGSEA.

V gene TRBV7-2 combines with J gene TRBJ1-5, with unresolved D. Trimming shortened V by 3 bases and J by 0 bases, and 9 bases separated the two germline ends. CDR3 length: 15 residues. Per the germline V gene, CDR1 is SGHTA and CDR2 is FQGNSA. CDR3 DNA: TGTGCCAGCAGCTTGAGGGTTTATAGCAATCAGCCCCAGCATTTT. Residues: CASSLRVYSNQPQHF.